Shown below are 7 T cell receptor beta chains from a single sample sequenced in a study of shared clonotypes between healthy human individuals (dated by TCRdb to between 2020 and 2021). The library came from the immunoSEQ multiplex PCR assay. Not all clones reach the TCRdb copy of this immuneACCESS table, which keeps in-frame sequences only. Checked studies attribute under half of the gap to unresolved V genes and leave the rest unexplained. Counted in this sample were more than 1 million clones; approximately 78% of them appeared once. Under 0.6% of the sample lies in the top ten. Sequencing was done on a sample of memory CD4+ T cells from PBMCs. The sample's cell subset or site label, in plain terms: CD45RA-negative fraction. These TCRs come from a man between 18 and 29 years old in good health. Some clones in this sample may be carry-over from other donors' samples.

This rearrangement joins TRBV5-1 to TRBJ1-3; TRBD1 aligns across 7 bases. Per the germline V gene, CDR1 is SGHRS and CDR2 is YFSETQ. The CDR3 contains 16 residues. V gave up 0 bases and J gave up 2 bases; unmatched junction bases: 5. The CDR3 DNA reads TGCGCCAGCAGCTTGGGCGGGACAGCTCCTGGAAACACCATATATTTT. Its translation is CASSLGGTAPGNTIYF. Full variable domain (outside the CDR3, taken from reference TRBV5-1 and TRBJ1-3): KAGVTQTPRYLIKTRGQQVTLSCSPISGHRSVSWYQQTPGQGLQFLFEYFSETQRNKGNFPGRFSGRQFSNSRSEMNVSTLELGDSALYLCASSLGGTAPGNTIYFGEGSWLTVV.

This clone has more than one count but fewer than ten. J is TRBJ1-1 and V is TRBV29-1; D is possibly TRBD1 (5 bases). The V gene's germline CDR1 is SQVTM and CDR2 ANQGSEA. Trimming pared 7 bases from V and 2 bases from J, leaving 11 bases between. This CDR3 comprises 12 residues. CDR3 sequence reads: CSAGDRNTEAFF. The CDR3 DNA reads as TGCAGCGCGGGGGACCGAAACACTGAAGCTTTCTTT.

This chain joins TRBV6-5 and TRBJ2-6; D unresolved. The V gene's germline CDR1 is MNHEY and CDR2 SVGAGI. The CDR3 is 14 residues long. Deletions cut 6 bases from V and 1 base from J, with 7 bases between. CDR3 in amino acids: CASRISSGANVLTF. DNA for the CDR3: TGTGCCAGCAGGATCAGTTCTGGGGCCAACGTCCTGACTTTC.

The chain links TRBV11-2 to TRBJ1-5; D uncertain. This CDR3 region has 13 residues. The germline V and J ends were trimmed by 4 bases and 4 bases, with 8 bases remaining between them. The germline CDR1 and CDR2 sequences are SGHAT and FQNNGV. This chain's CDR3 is CASSSGPNQPQHF. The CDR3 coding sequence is TGTGCCAGCAGCTCCGGGCCAAATCAGCCCCAGCATTTT.

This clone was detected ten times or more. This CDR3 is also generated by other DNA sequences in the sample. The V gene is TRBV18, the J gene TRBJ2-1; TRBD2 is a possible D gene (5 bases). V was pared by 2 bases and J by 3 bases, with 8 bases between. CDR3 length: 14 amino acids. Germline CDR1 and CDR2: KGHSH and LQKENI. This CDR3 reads CASSPDYLYNEQFF. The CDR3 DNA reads TGTGCCAGCTCACCAGACTACCTCTACAATGAGCAGTTCTTC. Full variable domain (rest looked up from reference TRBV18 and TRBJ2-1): NAGVMQNPRHLVRRRGQEARLRCSPMKGHSHVYWYRQLPEEGLKFMVYLQKENIIDESGMPKERFSAEFPKEGPSILRIQQVVRGDSAAYFCASSPDYLYNEQFFGPGTRLTVL.

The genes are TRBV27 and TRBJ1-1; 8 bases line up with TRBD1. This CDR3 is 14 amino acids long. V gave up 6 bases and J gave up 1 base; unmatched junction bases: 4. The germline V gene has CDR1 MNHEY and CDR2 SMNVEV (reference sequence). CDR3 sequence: CASSLDRANTEAFF. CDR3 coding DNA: TGTGCCAGCAGCCTGGACAGGGCGAACACTGAAGCTTTCTTT.

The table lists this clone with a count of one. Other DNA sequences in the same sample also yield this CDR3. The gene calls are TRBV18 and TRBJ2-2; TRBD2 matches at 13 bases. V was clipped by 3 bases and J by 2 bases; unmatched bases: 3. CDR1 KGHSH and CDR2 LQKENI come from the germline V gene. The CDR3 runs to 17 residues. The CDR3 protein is CASSPRTSGSNTGELFF. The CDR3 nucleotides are TGTGCCAGCTCACCTCGGACTAGCGGGAGTAACACCGGGGAGCTGTTTTTT.